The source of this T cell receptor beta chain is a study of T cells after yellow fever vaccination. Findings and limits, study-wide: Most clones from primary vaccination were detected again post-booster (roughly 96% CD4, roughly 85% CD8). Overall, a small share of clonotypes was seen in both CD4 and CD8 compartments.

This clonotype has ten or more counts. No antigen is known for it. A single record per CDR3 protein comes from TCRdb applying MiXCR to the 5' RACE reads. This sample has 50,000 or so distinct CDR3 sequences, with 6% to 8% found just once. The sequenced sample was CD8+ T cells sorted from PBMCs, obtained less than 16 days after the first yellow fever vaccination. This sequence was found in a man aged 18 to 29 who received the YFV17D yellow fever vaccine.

The CDR3 loop is CASSRTGEWDTEAFF. The CDR3 DNA reads TGTGCCAGCAGCAGGACAGGGGAGTGGGACACTGAAGCTTTCTTT. The chain is built from TRBV7-3 and TRBJ1-1; 9 bases line up with TRBD1. The length of the CDR3 is 15 residues. Germline CDR1 SGHTA, CDR2 FQGTGA. V lost 5 bases to trimming and J lost 3 bases; unmatched junction nucleotides: 7.